This T cell receptor (beta chain) was retrieved from a study of CD8+ T cells in alopecia areata. Background on the study: Scalp area affected, as a percentage, set the severity score of treated patients. The study, taken as a whole, reports: Tofacitinib significantly lowered scalp clonality and expanded CD8+ clones among the top 100.

Extraction of RNA preceded its reverse transcription into cDNA, which served as the sequencing template. Only in-frame clones appear in the TCRdb table, and some are missing; sequencing was by immunoSEQ multiplex PCR. The repertoire holds some 150,000 clones, with roughly four fifths as singletons. The treatment: oral pan-JAK inhibitor, 5-10 mg twice daily. For this clone: The target antigen is unknown.

This sequence was found in a human donor with alopecia areata. The material was CD8+ T cells sorted from blood, obtained at week 4, from a patient treated with tofacitinib.

This chain's CDR3 is CATSGSGVSYTQYF. CDR3 bases: TGTGCCACCAGCGGCTCGGGGGTTTCCTATACGCAGTATTTT. The rearrangement joins TRBV15 to TRBJ2-3; a weak D match, TRBD2 (6 bases). In germline, CDR1 is LNHNV, CDR2 YYDKDF (reference sequence). The CDR3 length is 14 residues. V shed 5 bases and J shed 7 bases, with 16 bases lying between them.